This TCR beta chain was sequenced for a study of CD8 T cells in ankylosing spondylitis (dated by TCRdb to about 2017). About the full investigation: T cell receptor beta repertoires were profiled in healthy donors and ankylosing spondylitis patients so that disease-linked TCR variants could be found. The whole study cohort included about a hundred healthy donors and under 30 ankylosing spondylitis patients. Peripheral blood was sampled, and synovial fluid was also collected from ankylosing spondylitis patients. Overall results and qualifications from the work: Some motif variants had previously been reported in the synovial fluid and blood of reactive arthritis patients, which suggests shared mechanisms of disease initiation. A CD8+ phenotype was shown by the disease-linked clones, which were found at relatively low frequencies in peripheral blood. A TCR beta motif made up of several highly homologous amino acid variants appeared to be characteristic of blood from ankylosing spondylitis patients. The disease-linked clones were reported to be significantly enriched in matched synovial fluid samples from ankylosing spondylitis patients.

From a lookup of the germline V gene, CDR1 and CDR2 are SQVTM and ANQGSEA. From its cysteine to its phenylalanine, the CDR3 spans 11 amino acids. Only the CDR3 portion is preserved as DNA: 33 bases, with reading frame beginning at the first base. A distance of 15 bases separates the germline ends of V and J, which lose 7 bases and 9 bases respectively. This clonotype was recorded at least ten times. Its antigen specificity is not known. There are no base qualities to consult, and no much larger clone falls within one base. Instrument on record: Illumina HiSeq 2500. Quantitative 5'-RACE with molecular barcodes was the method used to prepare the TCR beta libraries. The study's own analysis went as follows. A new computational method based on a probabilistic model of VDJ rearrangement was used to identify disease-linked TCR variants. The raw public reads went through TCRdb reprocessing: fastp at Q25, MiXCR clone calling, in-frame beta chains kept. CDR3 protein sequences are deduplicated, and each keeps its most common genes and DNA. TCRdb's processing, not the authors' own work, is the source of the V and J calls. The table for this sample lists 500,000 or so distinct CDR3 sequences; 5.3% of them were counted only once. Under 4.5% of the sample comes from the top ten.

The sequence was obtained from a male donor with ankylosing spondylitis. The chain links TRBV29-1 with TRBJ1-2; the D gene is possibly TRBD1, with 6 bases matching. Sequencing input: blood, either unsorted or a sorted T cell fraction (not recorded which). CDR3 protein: CSARGARSYTF. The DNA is TGCAGCGCTCGGGGGGCGAGGAGCTACACCTTC.